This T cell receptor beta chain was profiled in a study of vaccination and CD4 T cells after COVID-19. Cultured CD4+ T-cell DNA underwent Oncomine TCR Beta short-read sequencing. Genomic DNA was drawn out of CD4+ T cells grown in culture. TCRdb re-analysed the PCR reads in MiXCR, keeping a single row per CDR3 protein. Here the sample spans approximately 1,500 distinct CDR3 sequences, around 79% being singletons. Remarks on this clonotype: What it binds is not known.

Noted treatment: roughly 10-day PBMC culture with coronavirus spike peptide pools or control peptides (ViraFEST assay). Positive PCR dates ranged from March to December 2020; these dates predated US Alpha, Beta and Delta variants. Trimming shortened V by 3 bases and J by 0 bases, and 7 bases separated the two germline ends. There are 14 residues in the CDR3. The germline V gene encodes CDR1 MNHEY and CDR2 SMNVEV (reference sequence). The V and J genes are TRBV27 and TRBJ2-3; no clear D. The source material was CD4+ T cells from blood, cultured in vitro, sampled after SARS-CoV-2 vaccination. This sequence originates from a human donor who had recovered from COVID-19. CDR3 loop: CASSFGRSTDTQYF. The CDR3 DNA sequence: TGTGCCAGCAGTTTCGGACGAAGCACAGATACGCAGTATTTT.